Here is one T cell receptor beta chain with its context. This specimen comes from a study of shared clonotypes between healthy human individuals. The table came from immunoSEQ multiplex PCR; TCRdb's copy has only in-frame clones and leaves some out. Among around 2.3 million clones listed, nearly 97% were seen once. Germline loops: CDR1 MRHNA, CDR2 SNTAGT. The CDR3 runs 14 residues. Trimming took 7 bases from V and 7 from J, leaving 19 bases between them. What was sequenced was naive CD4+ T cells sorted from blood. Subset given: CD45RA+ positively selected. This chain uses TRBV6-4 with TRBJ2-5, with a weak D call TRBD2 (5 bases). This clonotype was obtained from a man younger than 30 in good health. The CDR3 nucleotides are TGTGCCAGCACTCCTAACCGGCCCGGAGGGACCCAGTACTTC. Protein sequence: CASTPNRPGGTQYF.